This T cell receptor (beta chain) was identified in a study of chemoradiotherapy in HPV16-positive cancers. Trimming at V came to 6 bases and at J to 7 bases, leaving 6 bases not matched to a gene. Per the germline V gene, CDR1 is SGHRS and CDR2 is YFSETQ. The CDR3 loop spans 13 amino acids. Study outcomes and limitations: Non-HPV-specific T cells did not expand in tumors during treatment, whereas candidate HPV-specific clones and E7-related motifs did. The functional HPV-specific definition rests on just two HPV16-positive patients.

On this clone: Its antigen remains unknown.

Sequenced by immunoSEQ multiplex PCR; TCRdb stores in-frame clones only, minus some. The sample has 3,000 to 4,000 clones; 70% to 80% are singletons. The chain employs TRBV5-1 and TRBJ2-7, with 11 positions matching TRBD2. The sequence derives from a human donor with HPV-associated anogenital cancer. The material sequenced was tumor tissue, taken from a patient who underwent chemoradiotherapy. DNA of the CDR3: TGCGCCAGCAAGCTAGCGGGAGGCGGGGAGCAGTACTTC. Encoded protein: CASKLAGGGEQYF.